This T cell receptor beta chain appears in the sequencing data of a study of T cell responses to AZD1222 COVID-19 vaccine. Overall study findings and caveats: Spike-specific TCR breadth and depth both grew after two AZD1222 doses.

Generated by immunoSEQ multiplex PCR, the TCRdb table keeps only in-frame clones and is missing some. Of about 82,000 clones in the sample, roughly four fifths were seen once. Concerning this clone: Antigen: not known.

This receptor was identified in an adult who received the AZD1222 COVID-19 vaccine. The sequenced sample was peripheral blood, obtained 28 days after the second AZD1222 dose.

As DNA, the CDR3 is TGCAGCGTTGCGGTAGCGGGCGCGGATACGCAGTATTTT. It is translated as CSVAVAGADTQYF. The V gene is TRBV29-1, the J gene TRBJ2-3, with 7 bases identical to TRBD2. Germline-derived CDR1 and CDR2 are SQVTM and ANQGSEA. This CDR3 region has 13 residues. V gave up 4 bases and J gave up 6 bases; unmatched junction bases: 7.